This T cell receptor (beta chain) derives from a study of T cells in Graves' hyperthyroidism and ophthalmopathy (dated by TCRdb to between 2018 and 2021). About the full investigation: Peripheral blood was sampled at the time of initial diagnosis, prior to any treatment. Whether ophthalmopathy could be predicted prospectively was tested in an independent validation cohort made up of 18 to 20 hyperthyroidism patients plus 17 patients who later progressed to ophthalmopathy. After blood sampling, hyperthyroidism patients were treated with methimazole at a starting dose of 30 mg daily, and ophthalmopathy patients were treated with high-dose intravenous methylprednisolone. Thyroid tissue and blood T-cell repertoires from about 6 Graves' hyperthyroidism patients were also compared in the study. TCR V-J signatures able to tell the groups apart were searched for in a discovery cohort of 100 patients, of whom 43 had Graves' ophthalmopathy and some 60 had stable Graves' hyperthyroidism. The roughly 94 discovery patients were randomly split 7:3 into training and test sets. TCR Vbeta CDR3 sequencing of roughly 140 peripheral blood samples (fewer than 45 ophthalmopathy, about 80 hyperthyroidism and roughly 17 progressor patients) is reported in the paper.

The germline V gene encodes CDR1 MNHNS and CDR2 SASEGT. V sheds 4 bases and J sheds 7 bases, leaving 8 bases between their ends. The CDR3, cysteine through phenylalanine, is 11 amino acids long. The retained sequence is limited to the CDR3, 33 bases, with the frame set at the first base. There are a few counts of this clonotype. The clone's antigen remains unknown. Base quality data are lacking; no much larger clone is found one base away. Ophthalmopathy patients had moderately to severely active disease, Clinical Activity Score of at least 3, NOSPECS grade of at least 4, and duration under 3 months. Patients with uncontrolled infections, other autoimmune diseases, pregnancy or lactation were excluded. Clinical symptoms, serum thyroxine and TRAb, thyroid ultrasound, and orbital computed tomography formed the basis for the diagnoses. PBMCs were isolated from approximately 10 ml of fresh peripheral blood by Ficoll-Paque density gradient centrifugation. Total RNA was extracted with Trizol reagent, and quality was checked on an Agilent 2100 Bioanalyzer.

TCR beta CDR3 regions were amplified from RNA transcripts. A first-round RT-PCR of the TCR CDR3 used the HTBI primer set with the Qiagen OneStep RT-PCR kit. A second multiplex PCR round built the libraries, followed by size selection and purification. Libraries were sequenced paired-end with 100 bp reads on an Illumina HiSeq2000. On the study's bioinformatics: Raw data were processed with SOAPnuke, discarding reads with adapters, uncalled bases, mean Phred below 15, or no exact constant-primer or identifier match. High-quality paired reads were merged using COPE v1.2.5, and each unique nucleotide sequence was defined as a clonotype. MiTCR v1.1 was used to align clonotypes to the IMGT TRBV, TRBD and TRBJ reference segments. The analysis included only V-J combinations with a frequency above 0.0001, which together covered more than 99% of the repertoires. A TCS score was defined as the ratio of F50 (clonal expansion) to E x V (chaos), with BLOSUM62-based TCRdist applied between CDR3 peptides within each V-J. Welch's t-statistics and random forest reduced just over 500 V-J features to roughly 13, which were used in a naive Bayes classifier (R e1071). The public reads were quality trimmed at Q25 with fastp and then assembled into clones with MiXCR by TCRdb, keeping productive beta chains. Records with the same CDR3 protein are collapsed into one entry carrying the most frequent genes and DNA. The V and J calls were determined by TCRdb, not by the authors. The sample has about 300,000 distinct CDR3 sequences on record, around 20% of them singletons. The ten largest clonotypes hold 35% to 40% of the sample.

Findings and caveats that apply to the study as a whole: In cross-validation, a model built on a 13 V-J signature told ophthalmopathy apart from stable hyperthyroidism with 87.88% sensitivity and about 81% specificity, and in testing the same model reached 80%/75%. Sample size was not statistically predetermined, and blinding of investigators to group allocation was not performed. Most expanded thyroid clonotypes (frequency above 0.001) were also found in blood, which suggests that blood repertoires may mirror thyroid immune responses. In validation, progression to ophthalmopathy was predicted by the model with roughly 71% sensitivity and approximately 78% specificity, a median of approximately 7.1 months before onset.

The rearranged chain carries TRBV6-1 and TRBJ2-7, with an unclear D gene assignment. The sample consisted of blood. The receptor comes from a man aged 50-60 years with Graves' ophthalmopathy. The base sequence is TGTGCCAGCAGTGTAAAAGGGGAGCAGTACTTC. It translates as CASSVKGEQYF.